Detailed here is one T cell receptor beta chain. The antigen is unknown. The sequenced target, TCR beta, came from blood CD8+ and CD4+ T cells. Negative isolation yielded CD4+ and CD8+ T cells, and FACS enriched TEMRA cells. The data were taken from a study of CD8 T cells in Susac syndrome. General observations from the study: The authors acknowledged that the study's TCR sequencing and HLA analysis involved relatively few individuals.

Reverse transcription of about 0.45 to 1 ug RNA was performed with random hexamers. An immunoSEQ multiplex PCR generated amplified TCR beta CDR3 products spanning 54 Vbeta and 13 Jbeta. TCRdb used MiXCR to reprocess the immunoSEQ multiplex PCR reads, holding one entry per CDR3 protein. The data contain under 550,000 distinct CDR3 sequences, approximately 89% of them seen just once; the ten biggest clones take up roughly 0.1%. The sequenced sample consisted of CD8+ T cells from PBMCs. The origin of this receptor is a human donor with multiple sclerosis.

CDR3 residues: CAISDNGSGNTIYF. The CDR3 region has the DNA TGTGCCATCAGTGATAATGGTTCTGGAAACACCATATATTTT. V gene TRBV10-3 combines with J gene TRBJ1-3; no reliable D call. The CDR3 is 14 amino acids. Trimming removed 3 bases at V and 1 base at J, with 7 bases between. Germline V lookup: CDR1 ENHRY, CDR2 SYGVKD.